The T cell receptor (beta chain) under discussion was sequenced for a study of neoadjuvant anti-PD-1 for oral cavity cancer. Overall study: Nivolumab at 3 mg/kg was mostly given biweekly, three to four doses, pre-surgery. Patients without progression got a fourth dose around day 43.

Clones were read by immunoSEQ multiplex PCR, and TCRdb kept only the in-frame ones, dropping some. The sample has 55,000 to 75,000 clones, about 86% seen once. Time point: after neoadjuvant nivolumab, at surgical resection. Analysis of PBMCs was direct, with no culture step. Whole-study results and caveats: PBMC Gini-index clonality exceeded responders' in non-responders post-nivolumab.

V dropped 5 bases and J dropped 4 bases, with 9 bases sitting between them. Germline CDR1 reads SGHAT; CDR2 reads FQDESV (reference sequence). This CDR3 is 12 amino acids long. A note on this clone: The antigen is not known.

This specimen consisted of PBMCs, obtained after nivolumab (anti-PD-1) treatment. The origin of this receptor is a person between 40 and 80 years old with oral cavity squamous cell carcinoma. V usage is TRBV11-1 and J usage is TRBJ2-7; D is ambiguous. The CDR3 DNA follows: TGTGCCAGCAGCGCCCTAGGGTACGAGCAGTACTTC. This sequence encodes CASSALGYEQYF.